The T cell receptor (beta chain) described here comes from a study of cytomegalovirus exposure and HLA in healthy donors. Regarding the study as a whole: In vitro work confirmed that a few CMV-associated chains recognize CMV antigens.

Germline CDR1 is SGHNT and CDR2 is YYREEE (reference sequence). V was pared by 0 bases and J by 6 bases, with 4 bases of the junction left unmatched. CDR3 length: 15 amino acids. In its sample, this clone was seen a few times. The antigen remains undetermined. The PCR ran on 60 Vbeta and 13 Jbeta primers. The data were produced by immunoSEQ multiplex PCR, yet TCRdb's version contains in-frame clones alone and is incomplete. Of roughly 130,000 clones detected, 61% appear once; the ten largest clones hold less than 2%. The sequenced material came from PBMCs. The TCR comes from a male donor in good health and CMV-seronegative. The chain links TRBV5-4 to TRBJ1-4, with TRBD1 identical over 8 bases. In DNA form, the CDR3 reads TGTGCCAGCAGCTTGGTTCCAGGGGGCCATGAAAAACTGTTTTTT. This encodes CASSLVPGGHEKLFF. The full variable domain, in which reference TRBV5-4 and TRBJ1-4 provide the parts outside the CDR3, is ETGVTQSPTHLIKTRGQQVTLRCSSQSGHNTVSWYQQALGQGPQFIFQYYREEENGRGNFPPRFSGLQFPNYSSELNVNALELDDSALYLCASSLVPGGHEKLFFGSGTQLSVL.